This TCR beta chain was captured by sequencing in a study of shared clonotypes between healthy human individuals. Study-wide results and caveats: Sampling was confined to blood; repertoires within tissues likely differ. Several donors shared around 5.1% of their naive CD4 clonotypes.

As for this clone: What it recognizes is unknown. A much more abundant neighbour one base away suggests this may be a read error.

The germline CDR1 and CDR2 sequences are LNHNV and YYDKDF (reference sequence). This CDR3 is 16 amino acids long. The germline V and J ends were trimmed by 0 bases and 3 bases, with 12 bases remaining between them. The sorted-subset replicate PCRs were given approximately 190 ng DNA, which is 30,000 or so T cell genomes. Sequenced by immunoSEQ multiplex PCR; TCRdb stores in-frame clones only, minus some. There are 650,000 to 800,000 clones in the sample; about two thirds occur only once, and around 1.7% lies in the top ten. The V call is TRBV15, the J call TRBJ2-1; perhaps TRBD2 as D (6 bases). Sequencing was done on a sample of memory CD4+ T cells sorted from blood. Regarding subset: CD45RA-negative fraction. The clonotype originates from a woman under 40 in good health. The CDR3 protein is CATSRDDAGSYNEQFF. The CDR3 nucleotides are TGTGCCACCAGCAGAGATGATGCGGGAAGCTACAATGAGCAGTTCTTC.